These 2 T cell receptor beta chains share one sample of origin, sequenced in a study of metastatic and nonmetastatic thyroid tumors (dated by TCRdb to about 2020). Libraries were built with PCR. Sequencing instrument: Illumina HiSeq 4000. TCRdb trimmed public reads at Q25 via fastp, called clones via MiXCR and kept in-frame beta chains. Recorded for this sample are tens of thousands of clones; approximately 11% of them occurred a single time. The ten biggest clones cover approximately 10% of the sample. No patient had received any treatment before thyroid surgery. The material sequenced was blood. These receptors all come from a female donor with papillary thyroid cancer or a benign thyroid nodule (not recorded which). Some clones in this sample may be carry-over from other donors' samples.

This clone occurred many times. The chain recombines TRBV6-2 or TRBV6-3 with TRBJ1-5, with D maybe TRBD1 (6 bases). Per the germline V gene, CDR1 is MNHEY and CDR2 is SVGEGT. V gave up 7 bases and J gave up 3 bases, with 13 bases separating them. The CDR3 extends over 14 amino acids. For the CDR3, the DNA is TGTGCCAGCACGCGGGGGGCCAACAATCAGCCCCAGCATTTT. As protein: CASTRGANNQPQHF.

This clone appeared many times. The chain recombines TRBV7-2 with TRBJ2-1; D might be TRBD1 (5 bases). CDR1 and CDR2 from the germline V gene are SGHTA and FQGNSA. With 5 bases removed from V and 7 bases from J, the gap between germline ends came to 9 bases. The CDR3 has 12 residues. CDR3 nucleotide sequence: TGTGCCAGCAGCACCAGGGTAAATGAGCAGTTCTTC. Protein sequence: CASSTRVNEQFF. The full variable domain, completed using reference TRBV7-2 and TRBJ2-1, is GAGVSQSPSNKVTEKGKDVELRCDPISGHTALYWYRQSLGQGLEFLIYFQGNSAPDKSGLPSDRFSAERTGGSVSTLTIQRTQQEDSAVYLCASSTRVNEQFFGPGTRLTVL.